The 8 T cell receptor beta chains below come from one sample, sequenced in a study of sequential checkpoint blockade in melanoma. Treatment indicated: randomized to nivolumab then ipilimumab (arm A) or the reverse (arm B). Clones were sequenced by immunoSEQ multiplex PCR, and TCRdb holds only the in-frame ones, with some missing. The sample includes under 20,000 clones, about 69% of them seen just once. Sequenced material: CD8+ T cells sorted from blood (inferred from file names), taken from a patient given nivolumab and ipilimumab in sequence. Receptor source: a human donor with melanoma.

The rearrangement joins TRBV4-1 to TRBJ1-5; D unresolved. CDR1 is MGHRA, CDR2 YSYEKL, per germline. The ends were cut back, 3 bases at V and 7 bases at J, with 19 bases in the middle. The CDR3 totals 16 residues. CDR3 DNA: TGCGCCAGCAGCCAGGATCCGGGGTCCGACGGGCAGCCCCAGCATTTT. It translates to CASSQDPGSDGQPQHF.

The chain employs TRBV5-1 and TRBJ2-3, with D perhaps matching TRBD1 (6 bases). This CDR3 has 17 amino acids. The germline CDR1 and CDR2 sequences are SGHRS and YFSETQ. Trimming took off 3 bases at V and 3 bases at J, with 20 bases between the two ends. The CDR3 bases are TGCGCCAGCAGCTCCGACAGGTCGGGTTTGGAGACAGATACGCAGTATTTT. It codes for CASSSDRSGLETDTQYF.

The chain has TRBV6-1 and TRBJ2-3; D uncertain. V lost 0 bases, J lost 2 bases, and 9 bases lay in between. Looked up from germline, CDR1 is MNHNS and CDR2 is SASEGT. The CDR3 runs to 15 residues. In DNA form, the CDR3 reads TGTGCCAGCAGTGAAGCCCCCCAGAACACAGATACGCAGTATTTT. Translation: CASSEAPQNTDTQYF.

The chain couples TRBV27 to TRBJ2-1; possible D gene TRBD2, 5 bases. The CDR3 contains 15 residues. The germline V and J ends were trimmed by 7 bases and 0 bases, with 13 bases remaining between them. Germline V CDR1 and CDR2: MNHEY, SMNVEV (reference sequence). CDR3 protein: CASTPALGSYNEQFF. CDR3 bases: TGTGCCAGCACTCCCGCACTAGGCTCCTACAATGAGCAGTTCTTC.

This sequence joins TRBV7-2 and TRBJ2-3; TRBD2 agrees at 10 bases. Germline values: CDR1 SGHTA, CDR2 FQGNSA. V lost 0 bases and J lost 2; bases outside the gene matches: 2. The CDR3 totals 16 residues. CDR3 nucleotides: TGTGCCAGCAGCTTAGCAGCGGGGGGGCTCACAGATACGCAGTATTTT. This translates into CASSLAAGGLTDTQYF.

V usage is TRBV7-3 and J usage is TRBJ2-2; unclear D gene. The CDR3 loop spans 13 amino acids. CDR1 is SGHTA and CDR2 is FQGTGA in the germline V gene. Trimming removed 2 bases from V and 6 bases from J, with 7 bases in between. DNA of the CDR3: TGTGCCAGCAGCTTAGGCCAGGCCGGGGAGCTGTTTTTT. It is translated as CASSLGQAGELFF.

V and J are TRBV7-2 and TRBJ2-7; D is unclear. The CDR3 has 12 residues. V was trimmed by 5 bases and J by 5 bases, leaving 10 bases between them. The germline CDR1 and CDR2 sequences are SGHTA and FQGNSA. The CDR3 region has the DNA TGTGCCAGCAGCCCCGCCAGTGACGAGCAGTACTTC. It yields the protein CASSPASDEQYF.

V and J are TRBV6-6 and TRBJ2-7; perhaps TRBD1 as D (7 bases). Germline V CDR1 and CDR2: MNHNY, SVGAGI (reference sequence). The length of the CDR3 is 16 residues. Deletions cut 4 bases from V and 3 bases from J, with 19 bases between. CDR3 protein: CASSSLTGRSLYEQYF. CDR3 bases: TGTGCCAGCAGTTCCCTGACAGGGAGGTCCCTCTACGAGCAGTACTTC.